Below, one T cell receptor beta chain is given with its context. Its antigen remains unidentified. The record originates from a study of T cell responses to AZD1222 COVID-19 vaccine. Looking at the study overall: Pooling of second doses given at about 4 or about 12 weeks was done. Study results and limitations: CD4 TCRs linked to vaccination spanned spike, dominating at 160-218 and 743-854. Donor demographics were predominantly white British with a female majority; clonal diversity may be underestimated. The reported proportion of spike-specific TCRs targeting unmutated variant regions was nearly half.

TCRdb's table, derived via immunoSEQ multiplex PCR, lists solely in-frame clones and lacks some. The repertoire consists of about 100,000 clones, with about nine tenths occurring once and the leading ten covering more than 1.5%. V was clipped by 7 bases and J by 4 bases, with 10 bases between them. Germline assignment: CDR1 DFQATT and CDR2 SNEGSKA (reference sequence). This CDR3 spans 11 amino acids. This sequence joins TRBV20-1 and TRBJ1-1; no clear D gene. The receptor was derived from an adult in good health. The material sequenced was peripheral blood, taken on day 0 of AZD1222 vaccination. CDR3 coding DNA: TGCAGTGTCGGGGAAAGCACTGAAGCTTTCTTT. Translation: CSVGESTEAFF.